This T cell receptor (beta chain) derives from a study of blood T cell repertoires in COVID-19 (dated by TCRdb to the early 2020s). About the study as a whole: Collaborator samples came from the United States, Italy and Spain and covered acute and convalescent phases of COVID-19. The material from the prospective study consisted of cDNA or gDNA derived from T cells, B-cell-depleted T cells, or PBMCs. The dataset comprised deeply sampled blood TCRbeta repertoires from subjects exposed to, actively infected with, or recovered from COVID-19. The repertoires were made available in a free public database intended to serve as a resource for research on the immune response to SARS-CoV-2. The samples were drawn from two sources: the first 160 participants of the ongoing ImmuneRACE study, and 1,200 or so subjects contributed by 6 global collaborators. Sample metadata almost always included a de-identified subject ID, COVID-19 status, age in years and sex. HLA class I and class II types, where available, came from metadata supplied by the sample provider rather than from assay-based typing. General study outcomes and caveats: How much clinical and demographic metadata was included differed by source and by participant, and the metadata was provided uncurated.

With regard to this clone: Its antigen remains undetermined. No clone much larger than this one lies a single base away; base qualities are absent.

The immunoSEQ Assay, a bias-controlled multiplex PCR, was used to amplify TCRbeta CDR3 regions from genomic DNA. In the original analysis: Within the assay, amplification of reference gene primers was used to estimate how many nucleated cells each sample contained. Sequence reads were collapsed and filtered to measure the absolute abundance of every unique TCRbeta CDR3 rearrangement. For each sample, productive Simpson clonality was calculated by taking the square root of Simpson's diversity index across productive rearrangements. Imported from immuneACCESS, the table was reduced by TCRdb to in-frame sequences with V and J called. These copies leave out some clones; in studies compared against another copy, an unresolved V gene accounts for under half, and the cause of the remainder is not known. V, J and clone size are taken as reported in that table, and D and trimming were inferred from the DNA itself. The sample records roughly 70,000 clones, roughly four fifths of which are singletons. Approximately 2.1% of the sample goes to the ten largest clones.

One collaborating source in Seattle enrolled patients during active infection and followed them longitudinally through the course of disease. Collaborating institutions collected whole blood in K2EDTA tubes following their own protocols. Collaborator samples were shipped for TCRbeta analysis as frozen whole blood, isolated PBMCs, or DNA extracted from either sample type. This TCR derives from a man in his sixties or seventies with COVID-19, enrolled during active disease. The sequencing input was peripheral blood.

The CDR3 corresponds to CASSPRDSDTGELFF. The sequenced DNA is TGTGCCAGCAGCCCAAGGGACTCAGACACCGGGGAGCTGTTTTTT. This chain is built from TRBV13 and TRBJ2-2; the D gene is perhaps TRBD2, from 6 matching bases. V is clipped by 5 bases and J by 3 bases, and the sequence between their germline boundaries is 13 bases long. The germline V gene encodes CDR1 PRHDT and CDR2 FYEKMQ (reference sequence). The CDR3 contains 15 residues, cysteine and phenylalanine counted. Only CDR3 DNA is held: 45 bases, read in frame from base 1.